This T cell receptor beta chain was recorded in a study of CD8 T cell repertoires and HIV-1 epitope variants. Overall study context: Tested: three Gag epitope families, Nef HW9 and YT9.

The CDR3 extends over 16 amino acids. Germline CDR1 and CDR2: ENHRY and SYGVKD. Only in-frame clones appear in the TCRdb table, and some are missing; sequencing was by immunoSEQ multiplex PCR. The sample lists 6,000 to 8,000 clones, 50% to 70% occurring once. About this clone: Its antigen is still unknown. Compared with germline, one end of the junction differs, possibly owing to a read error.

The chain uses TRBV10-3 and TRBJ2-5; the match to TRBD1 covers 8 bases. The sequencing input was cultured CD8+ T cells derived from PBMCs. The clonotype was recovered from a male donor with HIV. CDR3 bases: TGTGCCAGCAGTTACTCACGGCAGGGGGCCGGGGAGACCCAGTACTTC. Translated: CASSYSRQGAGETQYF.